The 19 T cell receptor beta chains listed next were all sequenced from one sample in a study of T cell responses to AZD1222 COVID-19 vaccine. The assay was immunoSEQ multiplex PCR, and TCRdb's table has in-frame clones only and misses some. The table includes roughly 86,000 clones, around 91% detected once. The sequencing used peripheral blood, collected on day 0 of AZD1222 vaccination. The source of these receptors is an adult in good health.

The rearrangement links TRBV24-1 to TRBJ2-1, with D possibly TRBD1 on 6 matching bases. Germline CDR1 KGHDR, CDR2 SFDVKD. There are 15 residues in the CDR3. V was clipped by 6 bases and J by 0 bases, with 11 bases between them. The CDR3 spells CATSNTGSSYNEQFF. In nucleotides, the CDR3 is TGTGCCACCAGTAATACAGGGAGCTCCTACAATGAGCAGTTCTTC.

V is TRBV28 and J is TRBJ1-5; 7 nucleotides agree with TRBD1. J lost 6 bases, V lost 6 bases, and 11 bases had no gene match. This CDR3 is built from 15 residues. In germline, CDR1 is MDHEN, CDR2 SYDVKM. The CDR3 nucleotides are TGTGCCAGCAGCACTACAGGGGCGAGGGCTCAGCCCCAGCATTTT. Translating gives CASSTTGARAQPQHF.

The V call is TRBV25-1, the J call TRBJ2-5, with TRBD1 matching over 7 bases. V trimming: 5 bases; J trimming: 1 base; junction bases outside the gene matches: 4. The CDR3 totals 14 residues. Germline CDR1 reads MGHDK; CDR2 reads SYGVNS. CDR3 sequence: CASSNRDSQETQYF. As DNA, the CDR3 is TGTGCCAGCAGTAACCGGGACAGCCAAGAGACCCAGTACTTC.

This clone was observed once. The chain recombines TRBV11-1 with TRBJ1-2; possible D gene TRBD1, 5 bases. The CDR3 spans 12 residues. Trimming shortened V by 1 base and J by 8 bases, and 8 bases separated the two germline ends. Germline CDR1 is SGHAT and CDR2 is FQDESV (reference sequence). The CDR3, as DNA: TGTGCCAGCAGCTTAGGAGGGGACGGCTACACCTTC. Translating gives CASSLGGDGYTF.

The chain links TRBV11-2 to TRBJ2-7, with D possibly matching TRBD1 (6 bases). Germline values: CDR1 SGHAT, CDR2 FQNNGV. The CDR3 runs 12 residues. Trimming removed 1 base at V and 6 bases at J, with 7 bases between. The CDR3, as DNA: TGTGCCAGCAGCTTAGGACAGGCCGAGCAGTACTTC. It specifies CASSLGQAEQYF.

This chain connects TRBV14 to TRBJ1-2; D gene ambiguous. The CDR3 length is 13 residues. Looked up from germline, CDR1 is SGHDN and CDR2 is FVKESK. Trimming stripped 4 bases from V and 3 bases from J, with 9 bases between. The CDR3 nucleotides read TGTGCCAGCAGCCCCGGTAGCCACTATGGCTACACCTTC. Translated, it gives CASSPGSHYGYTF.

This chain joins TRBV19 and TRBJ2-7; 7 nucleotides align to TRBD1. This CDR3 contains 14 residues. Germline V CDR1 and CDR2: LNHDA, SQIVND (reference sequence). Losses at the gene ends were 5 bases for V and 1 base for J; bases not matched to a gene: 5. The CDR3: CASSPAQGSYEQYF. CDR3 in DNA: TGTGCCAGTAGTCCGGCACAGGGGTCCTACGAGCAGTACTTC.

V gene TRBV7-8 combines with J gene TRBJ2-2; 7 bases fit TRBD1. The CDR3 is 16 residues long. Germline-derived CDR1 and CDR2 are SGHVS and FQNEAQ. V dropped 0 bases and J dropped 3; count of bases not matched to a gene: 4. The CDR3 coding sequence is TGTGCCAGCAGCTTAGCGGGACAGATTCACACCGGGGAGCTGTTTTTT. Translating it yields CASSLAGQIHTGELFF.

The rearrangement uses TRBV6-2 or TRBV6-3 and TRBJ1-5; D remains unclear. Deletions cut 2 bases from V and 6 bases from J, with 8 bases between. Per the germline V gene, CDR1 is MNHEY and CDR2 is SVGEGT. This CDR3 region has 13 residues. The CDR3 region is CASSYGIFQPQHF. The CDR3 nucleotides are TGTGCCAGCAGTTACGGGATTTTTCAGCCCCAGCATTTT.

This sequence joins TRBV6-1 and TRBJ2-1; TRBD1 agrees at 8 bases. This CDR3 comprises 16 residues. V dropped 4 bases and J dropped 8; count of bases not matched to a gene: 13. Looked up from germline, CDR1 is MNHNS and CDR2 is SASEGT. The CDR3 DNA follows: TGTGCCAGCAGTGGGACAGGGAGCCCTGTGGGGTATGAGCAGTTCTTC. Translated, it gives CASSGTGSPVGYEQFF.

The V call is TRBV2, the J call TRBJ2-5, with D hard to call. The CDR3 totals 14 residues. V shed 0 bases and J shed 1 base, with 6 bases lying between them. Germline CDR1 and CDR2: SNHLY and FYNNEI. CDR3 sequence: CASSEARAQETQYF. CDR3 nucleotides: TGTGCCAGCAGTGAAGCAAGGGCCCAAGAGACCCAGTACTTC.

Comments on this clone: The junction departs from the called germline gene at one end, perhaps through a read error. This sequence joins TRBV7-7 and TRBJ2-3; TRBD2 might be the D (5 bases). From germline, CDR1 is SSHAT and CDR2 FNYEAQ (reference sequence). The length of the CDR3 is 15 residues. The CDR3 nucleotides read TGTGCTAGCAGCTTAACTAGTTCTAGCACAGATACGCAGTATTTT. Its translation: CASSLTSSSTDTQYF.

This chain links TRBV5-4 with TRBJ2-7; 9 bases line up with TRBD1. This CDR3 has 15 amino acids. The J segment lost 4 bases and the V segment lost 0 bases, leaving 5 bases of the junction unmatched. The germline gives CDR1 SGHNT, CDR2 YYREEE (reference sequence). Here the CDR3 reads CASSLVGTGLYEQYF. Here the CDR3 DNA reads TGTGCCAGCAGCTTGGTGGGGACAGGGCTTTACGAGCAGTACTTC.

The rearrangement joins TRBV28 to TRBJ1-1; D uncertain. V dropped 6 bases and J dropped 1 base, with 18 bases sitting between them. The CDR3 spans 16 residues. Looked up from germline, CDR1 is MDHEN and CDR2 is SYDVKM. The CDR3, as DNA: TGTGCCAGCAGCTACCAGGTGGGCCTACCGAACACTGAAGCTTTCTTT. This gives the protein CASSYQVGLPNTEAFF.

The chain carries TRBV2 and TRBJ2-7, with D perhaps TRBD1 (5 bases). CDR3 length equals 14 residues. Germline V CDR1 and CDR2: SNHLY, FYNNEI. The ends were cut back, 8 bases at V and 6 bases at J, with 20 bases in the middle. The CDR3: CASGQTQKRGEQYF. The CDR3, as DNA: TGTGCCAGCGGGCAGACACAAAAAAGGGGCGAGCAGTACTTC.

This sequence joins TRBV6-6 and TRBJ2-5; D might be TRBD2 (5 bases). The V gene's germline CDR1 is MNHNY and CDR2 SVGAGI (reference sequence). V was clipped by 2 bases and J by 2 bases, with 9 bases between them. The CDR3 covers 14 residues. The CDR3 nucleotides read TGTGCCAGCAGTTACCTCCGGGATCAAGAGACCCAGTACTTC. It translates to CASSYLRDQETQYF.

CDR3 residues: CASSSLQGNTEAFF. The CDR3 DNA sequence: TGTGCCAGCAGCTCCCTACAGGGGAACACTGAAGCTTTCTTT. The chain couples TRBV7-3 to TRBJ1-1, with D perhaps matching TRBD1 (6 bases). The V gene lost 4 bases and the J gene lost 1 base, with 10 bases spanning the gap. CDR3 length: 14 residues. Germline V gives CDR1 SGHTA, CDR2 FQGTGA.

The chain joins TRBV28 to TRBJ2-5, with D unclear. CDR1 is MDHEN and CDR2 is SYDVKM in the germline V gene. The CDR3 runs 14 residues. V was clipped by 1 base and J by 5 bases, with 11 bases between them. Here the CDR3 reads CASSLSLPKETQYF. The CDR3 coding sequence is TGTGCCAGCAGTTTATCGCTCCCTAAGGAGACCCAGTACTTC.

This chain joins TRBV28 and TRBJ2-7, with 9 bases that match TRBD2. Germline V CDR1 and CDR2: MDHEN, SYDVKM. This CDR3 is 14 amino acids long. Trimming took 7 bases from V and 6 from J; bases not matched to a gene: 10. Here the CDR3 reads CASTSAGGSSEQYF. CDR3 bases: TGTGCCAGCACGTCAGCGGGAGGATCGTCCGAGCAGTACTTC.